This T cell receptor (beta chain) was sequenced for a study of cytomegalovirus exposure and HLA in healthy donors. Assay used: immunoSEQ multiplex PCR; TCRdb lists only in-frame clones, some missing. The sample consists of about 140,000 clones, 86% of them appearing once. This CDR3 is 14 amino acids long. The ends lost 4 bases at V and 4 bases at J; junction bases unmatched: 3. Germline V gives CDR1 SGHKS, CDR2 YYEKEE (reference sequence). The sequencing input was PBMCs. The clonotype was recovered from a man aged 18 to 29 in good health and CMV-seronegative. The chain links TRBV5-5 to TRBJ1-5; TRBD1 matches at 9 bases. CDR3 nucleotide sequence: TGTGCCAGCAGCCGGACAGGGGAGAATCAGCCCCAGCATTTT. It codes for CASSRTGENQPQHF. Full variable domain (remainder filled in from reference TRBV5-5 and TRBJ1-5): DAGVTQSPTHLIKTRGQQVTLRCSPISGHKSVSWYQQVLGQGPQFIFQYYEKEERGRGNFPDRFSARQFPNYSSELNVNALLLGDSALYLCASSRTGENQPQHFGDGTRLSIL.